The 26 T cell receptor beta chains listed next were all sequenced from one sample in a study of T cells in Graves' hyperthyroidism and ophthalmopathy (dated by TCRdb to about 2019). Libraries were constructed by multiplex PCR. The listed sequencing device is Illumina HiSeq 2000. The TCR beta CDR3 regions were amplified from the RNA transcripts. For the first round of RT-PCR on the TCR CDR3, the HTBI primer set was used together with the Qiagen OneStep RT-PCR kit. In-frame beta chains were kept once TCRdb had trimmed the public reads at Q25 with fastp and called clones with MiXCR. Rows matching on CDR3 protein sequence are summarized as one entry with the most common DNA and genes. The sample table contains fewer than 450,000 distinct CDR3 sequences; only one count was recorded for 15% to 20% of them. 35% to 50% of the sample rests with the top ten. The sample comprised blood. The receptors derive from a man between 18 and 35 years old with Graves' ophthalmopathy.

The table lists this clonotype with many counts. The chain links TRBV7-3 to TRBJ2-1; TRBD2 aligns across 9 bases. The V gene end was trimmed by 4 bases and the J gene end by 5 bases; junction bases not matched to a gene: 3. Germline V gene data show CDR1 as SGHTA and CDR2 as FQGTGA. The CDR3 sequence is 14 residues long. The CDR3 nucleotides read TGTGCCAGCAGCTCTAGCGGGGCTAACAATGAGCAGTTCTTC. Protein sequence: CASSSSGANNEQFF.

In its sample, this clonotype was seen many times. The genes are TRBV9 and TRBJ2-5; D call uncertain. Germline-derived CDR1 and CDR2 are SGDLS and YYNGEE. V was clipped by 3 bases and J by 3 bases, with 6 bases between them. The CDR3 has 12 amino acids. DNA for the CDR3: TGTGCCAGCAGCGCCCCGGAAGAGACCCAGTACTTC. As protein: CASSAPEETQYF. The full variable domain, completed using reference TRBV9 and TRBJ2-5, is DSGVTQTPKHLITATGQRVTLRCSPRSGDLSVYWYQQSLDQGLQFLIQYYNGEERAKGNILERFSAQQFPDLHSELNLSSLELGDSALYFCASSAPEETQYFGPGTRLLVL.

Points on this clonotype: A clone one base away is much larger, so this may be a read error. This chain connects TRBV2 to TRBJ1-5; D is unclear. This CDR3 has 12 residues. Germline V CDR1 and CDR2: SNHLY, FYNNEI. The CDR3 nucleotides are TGTGCCAGCAGTGAGGGCGATCAGCCCCGGCATTTT. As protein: CASSEGDQPRHF.

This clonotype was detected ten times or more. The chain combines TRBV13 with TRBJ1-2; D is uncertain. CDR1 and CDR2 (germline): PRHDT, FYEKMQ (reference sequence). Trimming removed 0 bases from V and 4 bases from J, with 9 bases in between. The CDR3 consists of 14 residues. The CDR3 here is CASSLGEEGYGYTF. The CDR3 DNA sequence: TGTGCCAGCAGCTTAGGGGAGGAGGGCTATGGCTACACCTTC.

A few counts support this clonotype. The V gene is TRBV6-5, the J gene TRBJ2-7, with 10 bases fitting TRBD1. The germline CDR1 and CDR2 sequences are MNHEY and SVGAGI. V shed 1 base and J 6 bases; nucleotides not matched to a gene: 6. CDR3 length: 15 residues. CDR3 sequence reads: CASSYWDRGYSEQYF. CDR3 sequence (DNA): TGTGCCAGCAGTTACTGGGACAGGGGATATAGCGAGCAGTACTTC.

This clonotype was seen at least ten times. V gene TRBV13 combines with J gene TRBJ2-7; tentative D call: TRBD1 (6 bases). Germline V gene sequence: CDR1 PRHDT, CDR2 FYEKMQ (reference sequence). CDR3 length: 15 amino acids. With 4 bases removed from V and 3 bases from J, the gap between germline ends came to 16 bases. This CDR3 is CASSSRGTERYEQYF. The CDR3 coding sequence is TGTGCCAGCAGCTCTAGGGGGACGGAGCGCTACGAGCAGTACTTC. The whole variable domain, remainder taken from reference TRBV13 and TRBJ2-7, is AAGVIQSPRHLIKEKRETATLKCYPIPRHDTVYWYQQGPGQDPQFLISFYEKMQSDKGSIPDRFSAQQFSDYHSELNMSSLELGDSALYFCASSSRGTERYEQYFGPGTRLTVT.

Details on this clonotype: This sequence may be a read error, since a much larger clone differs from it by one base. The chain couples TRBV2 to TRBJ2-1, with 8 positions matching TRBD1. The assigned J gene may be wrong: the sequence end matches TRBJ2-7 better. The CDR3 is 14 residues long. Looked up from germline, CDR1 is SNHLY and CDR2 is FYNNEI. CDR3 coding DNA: TGTGCCAGCAGTACAACAGGGGGGCGCAATGAGCAGTACTTC. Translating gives CASSTTGGRNEQYF.

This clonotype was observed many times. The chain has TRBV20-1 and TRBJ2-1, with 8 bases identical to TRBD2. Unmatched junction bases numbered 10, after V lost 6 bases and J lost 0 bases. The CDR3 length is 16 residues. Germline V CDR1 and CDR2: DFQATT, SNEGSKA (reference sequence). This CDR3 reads CSATPRGTSSYNEQFF. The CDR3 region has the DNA TGCAGTGCCACCCCCCGGGGGACTAGCTCCTACAATGAGCAGTTCTTC.

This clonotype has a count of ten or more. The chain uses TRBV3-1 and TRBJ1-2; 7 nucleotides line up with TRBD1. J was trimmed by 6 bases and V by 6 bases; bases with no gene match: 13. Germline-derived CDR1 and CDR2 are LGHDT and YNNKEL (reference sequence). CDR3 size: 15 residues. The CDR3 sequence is CASSQFRTGRDGYTF. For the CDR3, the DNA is TGTGCCAGCAGTCAATTCCGGACAGGCCGAGATGGCTACACCTTC.

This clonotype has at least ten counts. The CDR3 region is CSVGGRGNQPQHF. The CDR3 region has the DNA TGCAGCGTTGGCGGGCGGGGCAATCAGCCCCAGCATTTT. The J gene is TRBJ1-5, the V gene TRBV29-1, with unresolved D. CDR1 SQVTM and CDR2 ANQGSEA come from the germline V gene. The germline V and J ends were trimmed by 4 bases and 2 bases, with 9 bases remaining between them. CDR3 length: 13 residues.

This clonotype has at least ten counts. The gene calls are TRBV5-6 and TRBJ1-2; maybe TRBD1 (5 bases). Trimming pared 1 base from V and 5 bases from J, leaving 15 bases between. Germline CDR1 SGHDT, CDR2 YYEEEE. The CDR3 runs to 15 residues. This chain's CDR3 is CASSLNGGGSYGYTF. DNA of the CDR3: TGTGCCAGCAGCTTGAATGGCGGGGGATCGTATGGCTACACCTTC.

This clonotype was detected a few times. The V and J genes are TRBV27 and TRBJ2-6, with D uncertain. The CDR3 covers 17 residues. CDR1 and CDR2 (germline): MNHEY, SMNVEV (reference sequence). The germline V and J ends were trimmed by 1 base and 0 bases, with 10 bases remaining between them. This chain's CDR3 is CASSLWSRISGANVLTF. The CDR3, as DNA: TGTGCCAGCAGTTTATGGTCCAGGATCTCTGGGGCCAACGTCCTGACTTTC.

The CDR3 DNA follows: TGTGCCATCAGGGTACCTGGAACGGATGGCTACACCTTC. Amino acids: CAIRVPGTDGYTF. V usage is TRBV10-3 and J usage is TRBJ1-2; D remains unclear. CDR1 is ENHRY, CDR2 SYGVKD, per germline. Trimming took 6 bases from V and 6 from J, leaving 14 bases between them. The CDR3 has 13 residues.

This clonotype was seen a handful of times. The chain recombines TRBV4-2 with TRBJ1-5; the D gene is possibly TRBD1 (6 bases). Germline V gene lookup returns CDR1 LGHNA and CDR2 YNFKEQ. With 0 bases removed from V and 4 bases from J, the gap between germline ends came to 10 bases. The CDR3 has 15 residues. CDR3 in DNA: TGTGCCAGCAGCCAAGATAAGACAGGAAATCAGCCCCAGCATTTT. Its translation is CASSQDKTGNQPQHF.

This CDR3 reads CASSFSDGNEQFF. The CDR3 DNA reads TGTGCCAGCAGTTTTAGCGACGGCAATGAGCAGTTCTTC. V and J are TRBV28 and TRBJ2-1, with D perhaps TRBD2 (5 bases). The germline V and J ends were trimmed by 3 bases and 6 bases, with 9 bases remaining between them. The germline V gene encodes CDR1 MDHEN and CDR2 SYDVKM. The CDR3 contains 13 residues.

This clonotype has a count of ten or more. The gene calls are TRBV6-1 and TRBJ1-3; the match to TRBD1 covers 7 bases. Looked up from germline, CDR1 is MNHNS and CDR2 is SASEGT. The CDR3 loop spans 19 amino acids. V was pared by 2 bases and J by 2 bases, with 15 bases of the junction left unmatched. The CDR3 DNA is TGTGCCAGCAGTGAATATCCGCAGGGGGTCCGGGTCGCTGGAAACACCATATATTTT. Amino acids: CASSEYPQGVRVAGNTIYF.

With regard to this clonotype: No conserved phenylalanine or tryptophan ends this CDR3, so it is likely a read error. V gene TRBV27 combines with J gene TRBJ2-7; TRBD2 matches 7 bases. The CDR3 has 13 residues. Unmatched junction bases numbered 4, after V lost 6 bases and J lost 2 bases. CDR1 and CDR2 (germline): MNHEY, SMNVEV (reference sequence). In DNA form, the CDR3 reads TGTGCCAGCAGCCTTAGCGGGCCCTACGAGCAGTACCTC. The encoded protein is CASSLSGPYEQYL.

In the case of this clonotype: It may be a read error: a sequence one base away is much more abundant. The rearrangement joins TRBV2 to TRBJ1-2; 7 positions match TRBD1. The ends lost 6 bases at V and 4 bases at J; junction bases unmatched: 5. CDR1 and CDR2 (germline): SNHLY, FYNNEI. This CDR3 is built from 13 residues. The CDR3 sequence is CASRSTGSYGYTF. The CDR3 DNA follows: TGTGCCAGCAGGTCGACAGGGTCCTATGGCTACACCTTC. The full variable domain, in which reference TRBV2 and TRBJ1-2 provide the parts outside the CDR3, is EPEVTQTPSHQVTQMGQEVILRCVPISNHLYFYWYRQILGQKVEFLVSFYNNEISEKSEIFDDQFSVERPDGSNFTLKIRSTKLEDSAMYFCASRSTGSYGYTFGSGTRLTVV.

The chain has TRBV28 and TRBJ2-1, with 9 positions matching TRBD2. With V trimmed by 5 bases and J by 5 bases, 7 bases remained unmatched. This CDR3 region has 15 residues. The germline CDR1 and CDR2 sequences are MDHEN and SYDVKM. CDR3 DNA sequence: TGTGCCAGCAGTCGAAGCGGGAGGTTCCACAATGAGCAGTTCTTC. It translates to CASSRSGRFHNEQFF.

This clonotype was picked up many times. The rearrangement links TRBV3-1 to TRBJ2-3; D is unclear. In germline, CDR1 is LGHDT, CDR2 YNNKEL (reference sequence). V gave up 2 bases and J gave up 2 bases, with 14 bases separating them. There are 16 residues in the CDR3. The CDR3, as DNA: TGTGCCAGCAGCCAATTGCAGCGAACCGACACAGATACGCAGTATTTT. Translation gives CASSQLQRTDTDTQYF.

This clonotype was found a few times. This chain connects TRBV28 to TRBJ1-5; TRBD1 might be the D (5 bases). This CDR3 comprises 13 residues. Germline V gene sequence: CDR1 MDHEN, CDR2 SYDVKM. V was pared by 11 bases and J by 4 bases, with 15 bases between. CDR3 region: CAVQSQGNQPQHF. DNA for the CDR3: TGTGCCGTCCAGTCGCAGGGTAATCAGCCCCAGCATTTT. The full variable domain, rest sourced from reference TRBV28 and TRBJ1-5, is DVKVTQSSRYLVKRTGEKVFLECVQDMDHENMFWYRQDPGLGLRLIYFSYDVKMKEKGDIPEGYSVSREKKERFSLILESASTNQTSMYLCAVQSQGNQPQHFGDGTRLSIL.

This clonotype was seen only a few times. The chain's CDR3 is CASSPPAGGFETQYF. In nucleotides, the CDR3 is TGTGCCAGCTCCCCCCCAGCGGGGGGGTTTGAGACCCAGTACTTC. The chain joins TRBV12-3 or TRBV12-4 to TRBJ2-5; TRBD2 matches at 10 bases. Trimming cost V 8 bases and J 5 bases; bases outside gene matches: 11. This CDR3 is 15 amino acids long.

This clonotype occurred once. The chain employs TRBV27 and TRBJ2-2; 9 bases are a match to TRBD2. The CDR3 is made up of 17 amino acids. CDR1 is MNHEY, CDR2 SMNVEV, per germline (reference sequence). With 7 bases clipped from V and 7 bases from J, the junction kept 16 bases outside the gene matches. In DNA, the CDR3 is TGTGCCAGCACCCTCTTGTCCGGGACTAGCTTGGGCGGGGAGCTGTTTTTT. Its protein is CASTLLSGTSLGGELFF.

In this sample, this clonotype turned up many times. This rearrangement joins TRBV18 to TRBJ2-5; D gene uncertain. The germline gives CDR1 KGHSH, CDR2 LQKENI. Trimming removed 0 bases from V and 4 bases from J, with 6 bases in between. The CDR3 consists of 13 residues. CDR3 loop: CASSPPPGETQYF. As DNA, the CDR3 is TGTGCCAGCTCACCACCTCCGGGAGAGACCCAGTACTTC.

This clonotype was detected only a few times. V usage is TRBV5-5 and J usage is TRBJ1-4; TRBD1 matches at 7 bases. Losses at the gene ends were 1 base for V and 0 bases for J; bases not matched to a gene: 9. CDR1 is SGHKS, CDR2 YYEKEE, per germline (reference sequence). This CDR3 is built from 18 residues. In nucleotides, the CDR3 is TGTGCCAGCAGCTTGAAGGACAGGCGAATTGCAACTAATGAAAAACTGTTTTTT. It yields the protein CASSLKDRRIATNEKLFF.

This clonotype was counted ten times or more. The CDR3 coding sequence is TGTGCCAGCAGCTCGCTTTCCGTTCCTGCAACTAATGAAAAACTGTTTTTT. Protein: CASSSLSVPATNEKLFF. This sequence joins TRBV11-1 and TRBJ1-4; D ambiguous. Germline lookup yields CDR1 SGHAT and CDR2 FQDESV (reference sequence). The V end lost 4 bases, the J end lost 0 bases, and 15 bases lay between the germline ends. The length of the CDR3 is 17 residues.